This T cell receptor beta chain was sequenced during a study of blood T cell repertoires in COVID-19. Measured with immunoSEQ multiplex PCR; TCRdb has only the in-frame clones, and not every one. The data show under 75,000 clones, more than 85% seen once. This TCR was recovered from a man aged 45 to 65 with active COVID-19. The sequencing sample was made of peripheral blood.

Written as DNA, the CDR3 is TGTGCCAGCAGTTTAACAGTAGGCGGGGAGCTGTTTTTT. Amino acid sequence: CASSLTVGGELFF. The V gene is TRBV28, the J gene TRBJ2-2, with unresolved D. Germline CDR1 reads MDHEN; CDR2 reads SYDVKM. V was shortened by 2 bases and J by 7 bases, with 8 bases between the two germline ends. This CDR3 has 13 residues.